Below, 32 T cell receptor beta chains from the same sample are listed, as sequenced in a study of blood T cell repertoires in COVID-19. TCRdb keeps only in-frame clones here, not all; method: immunoSEQ multiplex PCR. The sample consists of 200,000 to 250,000 clones, 80% to 90% of them appearing once. Sequencing used peripheral blood. These receptors all stem from a man in his forties or fifties with COVID-19, enrolled during active disease.

The J gene is TRBJ2-7, the V gene TRBV30; 9 nucleotides align to TRBD1. The ends lost 5 bases at V and 7 bases at J; junction bases unmatched: 21. Germline V gives CDR1 GTSNPN, CDR2 SVGIG (reference sequence). This CDR3 has 17 residues. The CDR3 protein is CAWGDYRGPHLREEQYF. The DNA for the CDR3 is TGTGCCTGGGGAGACTACAGGGGGCCCCATTTAAGGGAAGAGCAGTACTTC. The entire variable domain, with the rest obtained from reference TRBV30 and TRBJ2-7, is as follows: SQTIHQWPATLVQPVGSPLSLECTVEGTSNPNLYWYRQAAGRGLQLLFYSVGIGQISSEVPQNLSASRPQDRQFILSSKKLLLSDSGFYLCAWGDYRGPHLREEQYFGPGTRLTVT.

The rearrangement links TRBV6-5 to TRBJ2-5, with D tentatively TRBD1 (6 bases). The CDR3 is made up of 14 amino acids. Germline assignment: CDR1 MNHEY and CDR2 SVGAGI. The germline V and J ends were trimmed by 7 bases and 5 bases, with 17 bases remaining between them. CDR3 protein: CASNPTGFSETQYF. Written as DNA, the CDR3 is TGTGCCAGCAATCCAACAGGGTTTAGTGAGACCCAGTACTTC.

The V call is TRBV11-2, the J call TRBJ2-7, with D possibly matching TRBD2 (6 bases). Trimming shortened V by 1 base and J by 4 bases, and 14 bases separated the two germline ends. Germline lookup yields CDR1 SGHAT and CDR2 FQNNGV. The CDR3 spans 15 residues. DNA for the CDR3: TGTGCCAGCAGCTTAGGAATAGGGACTCCATACGAGCAGTACTTC. Translation gives CASSLGIGTPYEQYF.

This clone occurred a few times. V and J are TRBV12-5 and TRBJ2-5; 7 nucleotides line up with TRBD1. The CDR3 contains 13 residues. V lost 6 bases and J lost 2; bases outside the gene matches: 3. In germline, CDR1 is LGHNT, CDR2 FRNRAP. For the CDR3, the DNA is TGTGCTAGTGGGCAGGGGGAACAAGAGACCCAGTACTTC. This codes for CASGQGEQETQYF.

The chain links TRBV5-5 to TRBJ1-1, with 7 bases identical to TRBD1. CDR1 and CDR2 (germline): SGHKS, YYEKEE (reference sequence). Unmatched junction bases numbered 1, after V lost 7 bases and J lost 7 bases. The CDR3 is 10 amino acids. The CDR3 spells CASDRDEAFF. CDR3 bases: TGTGCCAGCGACAGGGATGAAGCTTTCTTT.

The rearrangement links TRBV5-1 to TRBJ2-7, with D possibly being TRBD1 (7 bases). The V end was cut by 0 bases, the J end by 2 bases, with 12 bases between. The V gene's germline CDR1 is SGHRS and CDR2 YFSETQ. The CDR3 spans 15 residues. CDR3 sequence (DNA): TGCGCCAGCAGCTTGGATCCAGGGGGGACCTACGAGCAGTACTTC. Its protein is CASSLDPGGTYEQYF. Full variable domain (missing parts from reference TRBV5-1 and TRBJ2-7): KAGVTQTPRYLIKTRGQQVTLSCSPISGHRSVSWYQQTPGQGLQFLFEYFSETQRNKGNFPGRFSGRQFSNSRSEMNVSTLELGDSALYLCASSLDPGGTYEQYFGPGTRLTVT.

This chain connects TRBV7-9 to TRBJ1-1; a weak D match, TRBD1 (5 bases). This CDR3 is built from 11 residues. V dropped 2 bases and J dropped 11 bases, with 9 bases sitting between them. Germline lookup yields CDR1 SEHNR and CDR2 FQNEAQ (reference sequence). CDR3 protein: CASSLFRVAFF. The CDR3 bases are TGTGCCAGCAGCTTATTCAGGGTGGCTTTCTTT.

This clone turned up a few times. V and J are TRBV9 and TRBJ1-2; TRBD1 is a possible D gene (6 bases). V dropped 0 bases and J dropped 4 bases, with 13 bases sitting between them. From germline, CDR1 is SGDLS and CDR2 YYNGEE. This CDR3 comprises 15 residues. CDR3 nucleotide sequence: TGTGCCAGCAGCGTAGCTTTAGGGGGGGTCTATGGCTACACCTTC. Encoded protein: CASSVALGGVYGYTF.

This chain links TRBV5-4 with TRBJ1-4, with D unclear. Germline V gives CDR1 SGHNT, CDR2 YYREEE (reference sequence). The CDR3 is made up of 14 amino acids. The ends were cut back, 7 bases at V and 7 bases at J, with 17 bases in the middle. This CDR3 is CASGPGSESEKLFF. In DNA, the CDR3 is TGTGCCAGCGGCCCGGGGTCAGAGAGTGAAAAACTGTTTTTT.

The rearrangement uses TRBV5-1 and TRBJ1-4; TRBD1 agrees at 8 bases. Per the germline V gene, CDR1 is SGHRS and CDR2 is YFSETQ. CDR3 size: 14 residues. V was pared by 4 bases and J by 8 bases, with 7 bases of the junction left unmatched. CDR3 amino acids: CASSLGQGWEKLFF. The CDR3 DNA sequence: TGCGCCAGCAGCCTCGGACAGGGATGGGAAAAACTGTTTTTT.

V usage is TRBV12-5 and J usage is TRBJ1-6; weak D call: TRBD1 (5 bases). Germline CDR1 is LGHNT and CDR2 is FRNRAP. Trimming cost V 5 bases and J 4 bases, with 9 bases left between them. The CDR3 covers 14 residues. CDR3 loop: CASGLGAYNSPLHF. The CDR3 DNA sequence: TGTGCTAGTGGTCTAGGGGCATATAATTCACCCCTCCACTTT.

The CDR3 here is CASSQDAWLAGGWPDTQYF. As DNA, the CDR3 is TGTGCCAGCAGCCAAGACGCGTGGCTAGCGGGGGGCTGGCCAGATACGCAGTATTTT. V and J are TRBV4-2 and TRBJ2-3; 11 bases are shared with TRBD2. This CDR3 contains 19 residues. V was pared by 0 bases and J by 4 bases, with 12 bases of the junction left unmatched. Germline CDR1 LGHNA, CDR2 YNFKEQ.

The rearrangement links TRBV10-1 to TRBJ2-1; 16 positions agree with TRBD2. CDR1 and CDR2 from the germline V gene are WNHNN and SYGVQD (reference sequence). The CDR3 is 18 amino acids. With V trimmed by 2 bases and J by 5 bases, 6 bases remained unmatched. The CDR3 DNA is TGCGCCAGCAGTGAGGGGACTAGCGGGAGGGCCCTTAACAATGAGCAGTTCTTC. It yields the protein CASSEGTSGRALNNEQFF.

The chain links TRBV6-5 to TRBJ2-7; weak D call: TRBD2 (5 bases). Trimming cost V 0 bases and J 4 bases, with 10 bases left between them. Germline CDR1 is MNHEY and CDR2 is SVGAGI. The CDR3 is 14 amino acids. The CDR3 sequence is CASSYSMTGYEQYF. CDR3 in DNA: TGTGCCAGCAGTTACTCGATGACGGGGTACGAGCAGTACTTC.

The rearrangement uses TRBV5-1 and TRBJ2-3; a possible D gene is TRBD1 (7 bases). The germline V and J ends were trimmed by 5 bases and 6 bases, with 19 bases remaining between them. The CDR3 runs to 15 residues. Germline CDR1 and CDR2: SGHRS and YFSETQ. The CDR3 nucleotides read TGCGCCAGCAGTCAAGCCCATTCAGGGGGGGATACGCAGTATTTT. Residues: CASSQAHSGGDTQYF.

CDR3 nucleotide sequence: TGTGCCAGCACCTCAAAGGGGGGGCCCGGGGCCAACGTCCTGACTTTC. Its protein product is CASTSKGGPGANVLTF. The chain employs TRBV7-9 and TRBJ2-6, with a possible D match to TRBD2 (7 bases). The V and J ends lost 7 bases and 4 bases respectively, with 17 bases between them. The CDR3 is 16 residues long. Looked up from germline, CDR1 is SEHNR and CDR2 is FQNEAQ (reference sequence).

This chain uses TRBV18 with TRBJ1-2; 9 nucleotides agree with TRBD1. This CDR3 has 16 residues. Germline V lookup: CDR1 KGHSH, CDR2 LQKENI. The J segment lost 1 base and the V segment lost 0 bases, leaving 3 bases of the junction unmatched. Here the CDR3 reads CASSPPGTGNNYGYTF. The CDR3 nucleotides read TGTGCCAGCTCACCACCGGGGACAGGGAATAACTATGGCTACACCTTC.

V and J are TRBV5-6 and TRBJ1-1; TRBD1 aligns across 8 bases. The CDR3 covers 12 residues. Germline V gives CDR1 SGHDT, CDR2 YYEEEE. Unmatched junction bases numbered 5, after V lost 4 bases and J lost 9 bases. DNA of the CDR3: TGTGCCAGCAGCAACCAGGGGGCCAAAGCTTTCTTT. It codes for CASSNQGAKAFF.

This clone was found a few times. The CDR3 DNA reads TGTGCCAGCAGCTTGAAGTGGGGGCCTGGCACTGAAGCTTTCTTT. Protein: CASSLKWGPGTEAFF. The rearrangement uses TRBV5-4 and TRBJ1-1; TRBD1 might be the D (6 bases). The CDR3 length is 15 residues. Germline CDR1 is SGHNT and CDR2 is YYREEE (reference sequence). V was cut by 1 base and J by 4 bases, with 14 bases left in between.

The chain uses TRBV4-1 and TRBJ2-1; 8 nucleotides agree with TRBD2. The trim removed 3 bases at V and 13 bases at J, leaving 8 bases unmatched. The CDR3 totals 13 residues. Per the germline V gene, CDR1 is MGHRA and CDR2 is YSYEKL. The DNA of the CDR3 is TGCGCCAGCAGCCATCCAGCGGGAGAGGGACAGTTCTTC. It specifies CASSHPAGEGQFF.

The chain uses TRBV27 and TRBJ2-1; 12 bases match TRBD2. This CDR3 has 17 residues. After removal of 7 bases from V and 6 bases from J, the junction contained 13 bases not matched to a gene. Germline V gives CDR1 MNHEY, CDR2 SMNVEV (reference sequence). In DNA form, the CDR3 reads TGTGCCAGCATTCGAACATGGACTAGCGGGACGCTCAATGAGCAGTTCTTC. It codes for CASIRTWTSGTLNEQFF.

The V call is TRBV6-1, the J call TRBJ1-6, with 8 bases fitting TRBD1. Germline-derived CDR1 and CDR2 are MNHNS and SASEGT. The CDR3 is 14 residues long. V was pared by 0 bases and J by 12 bases, with 4 bases of the junction left unmatched. The CDR3 is CASSEARGLGPLHF. The DNA for the CDR3 is TGTGCCAGCAGTGAAGCCAGGGGGCTAGGACCCCTCCACTTT.

The J gene is TRBJ2-1, the V gene TRBV27, with D possibly matching TRBD1 (6 bases). V lost 4 bases and J 4 bases, leaving 17 bases between the germline ends. The germline gives CDR1 MNHEY, CDR2 SMNVEV (reference sequence). This CDR3 spans 16 amino acids. CDR3 amino acids: CASSSPSGETYNEQFF. For the CDR3, the DNA is TGTGCCAGCAGTTCCCCTTCAGGGGAAACTTACAATGAGCAGTTCTTC.

The chain combines TRBV27 with TRBJ2-3; 13 nucleotides agree with TRBD2. Germline V gives CDR1 MNHEY, CDR2 SMNVEV (reference sequence). The CDR3 length is 19 residues. The V segment lost 5 bases and the J segment 2 bases; nucleotides outside the gene matches: 13. This chain's CDR3 is CASSTRTSGSVLVTDTQYF. DNA for the CDR3: TGTGCCAGCAGTACCAGGACTAGCGGGAGTGTCTTGGTCACAGATACGCAGTATTTT.

The V call is TRBV5-1, the J call TRBJ1-1; D remains ambiguous. The V end lost 0 bases, the J end lost 3 bases, and 6 bases lay between the germline ends. From germline, CDR1 is SGHRS and CDR2 YFSETQ. The CDR3 has 13 amino acids. In DNA form, the CDR3 reads TGCGCCAGCAGCTTGGGCATAGACACTGAAGCTTTCTTT. Residues: CASSLGIDTEAFF.

This clone has more than one count but fewer than ten. This chain links TRBV6-5 with TRBJ2-3, with 7 bases that match TRBD1. This CDR3 contains 12 residues. The V segment lost 11 bases and the J segment 2 bases; nucleotides outside the gene matches: 4. CDR1 and CDR2 from the germline V gene are MNHEY and SVGAGI. CDR3 protein: CAVRGSTDTQYF. The DNA of the CDR3 is TGTGCCGTCAGGGGGTCCACAGATACGCAGTATTTT.

This sequence joins TRBV19 and TRBJ2-1; 10 nucleotides align to TRBD1. Germline CDR1 and CDR2: LNHDA and SQIVND (reference sequence). The V segment lost 9 bases and the J segment 4 bases; nucleotides outside the gene matches: 6. CDR3 length equals 14 residues. The CDR3 sequence: CASAGQGHYNEQFF. DNA for the CDR3: TGTGCCAGCGCGGGACAGGGGCATTACAATGAGCAGTTCTTC.

This chain uses TRBV12-3 or TRBV12-4 with TRBJ1-6; D is unresolved. With 0 bases removed from V and 13 bases from J, the gap between germline ends came to 7 bases. The CDR3 is 12 amino acids. CDR3: CASSLARSPLHF. CDR3 nucleotides: TGTGCCAGCAGTTTAGCCAGGTCGCCCCTCCACTTT.

V gene TRBV14 combines with J gene TRBJ1-2; a possible D gene is TRBD1 (5 bases). Between the trimmed V and J ends, which lost 0 bases and 1 base, there was a span of 9 bases. CDR1 is SGHDN, CDR2 FVKESK, per germline. This CDR3 region has 15 residues. CDR3 region: CASSQEGALNYGYTF. The CDR3 DNA is TGTGCCAGCAGCCAAGAAGGGGCTCTTAACTATGGCTACACCTTC.

V and J are TRBV5-1 and TRBJ1-4; 8 positions agree with TRBD1. The germline V gene has CDR1 SGHRS and CDR2 YFSETQ. The CDR3 loop spans 13 amino acids. Losses at the gene ends were 5 bases for V and 4 bases for J; bases not matched to a gene: 1. The CDR3 loop is CASRTGVNEKLFF. As DNA, the CDR3 is TGCGCCAGCAGGACAGGGGTTAATGAAAAACTGTTTTTT.

The CDR3 DNA reads as TGTGCCAGCAGCCAGCCTTTGGGACTGAACACCGGGGAGCTGTTTTTT. As protein: CASSQPLGLNTGELFF. The V call is TRBV7-6, the J call TRBJ2-2; perhaps TRBD2 as D (6 bases). V lost 5 bases, J lost 1 base, and 14 bases lay in between. From germline, CDR1 is SGHVS and CDR2 FNYEAQ. This CDR3 comprises 16 residues.

The chain combines TRBV6-5 with TRBJ2-1, with TRBD2 identical over 9 bases. Germline CDR1 is MNHEY and CDR2 is SVGAGI. The CDR3 has 14 residues. V lost 5 bases, J lost 7 bases, and 6 bases stayed unmatched. CDR3 coding DNA: TGTGCCAGCAGTCCTCCTAGCGGGGTAAATGAGCAGTTCTTC. It translates to CASSPPSGVNEQFF.